This TCR beta chain was observed in a study of OX40 agonist ivuxolimab in advanced cancers. The overall study: Age averaged around 60 years (range about 20 to 80), and more than 80% were male.

Samples were taken at baseline and on day 1 of cycles 4 and 7. Germline-derived CDR1 and CDR2 are SGHRS and YFSETQ. V lost 1 base, J lost 0 bases, and 19 bases lay in between. This CDR3 spans 18 amino acids. Clones were sequenced by immunoSEQ multiplex PCR, and TCRdb holds only the in-frame ones, with some missing. The sample lists around 63,000 clones; 75% to 90% were seen once. Comments on this clone: Antigen unknown.

Overall study results and limits: Antigens targeted by the expanded peripheral T cells were not determined.

This TCR was sampled from an adult with an advanced solid tumor such as melanoma, head and neck, liver or kidney cancer. The V and J genes are TRBV5-1 and TRBJ2-5, with D possibly being TRBD2 (5 bases). This specimen consisted of CD4+ or CD8+ T cells sorted from blood, obtained in a trial of the OX40 agonist ivuxolimab. DNA of the CDR3: TGCGCCAGCAGCTTGTCGTGGTCGATGGAGGAGTACCAAGAGACCCAGTACTTC. Amino acid sequence: CASSLSWSMEEYQETQYF.